In this sample, the clone carrying this T cell receptor (beta chain) turned up a few times. TCRdb processed the reads anew with MiXCR; each CDR3 protein has one entry. Of roughly 630,000 distinct CDR3 sequences listed, about 24% were seen once; the top ten hold 6.5% to 10%. The data were obtained in a study of T cell repertoires in cytomegalovirus infection. V was shortened by 1 base and J by 0 bases, with 7 bases between the two germline ends. CDR1 and CDR2 (germline): SGHNT, YYREEE (reference sequence). The CDR3 spans 15 residues. The origin of this receptor is a human donor in good health (CMV status not recorded). Some clones in this sample may be carry-over from other donors' samples. The J gene is TRBJ2-2, the V gene TRBV5-4; D ambiguous. The source material was CD8+ T cells from PBMCs. Here the CDR3 DNA reads TGTGCCAGCAGCTTGTACGGCACGAACACCGGGGAGCTGTTTTTT. This translates into CASSLYGTNTGELFF.